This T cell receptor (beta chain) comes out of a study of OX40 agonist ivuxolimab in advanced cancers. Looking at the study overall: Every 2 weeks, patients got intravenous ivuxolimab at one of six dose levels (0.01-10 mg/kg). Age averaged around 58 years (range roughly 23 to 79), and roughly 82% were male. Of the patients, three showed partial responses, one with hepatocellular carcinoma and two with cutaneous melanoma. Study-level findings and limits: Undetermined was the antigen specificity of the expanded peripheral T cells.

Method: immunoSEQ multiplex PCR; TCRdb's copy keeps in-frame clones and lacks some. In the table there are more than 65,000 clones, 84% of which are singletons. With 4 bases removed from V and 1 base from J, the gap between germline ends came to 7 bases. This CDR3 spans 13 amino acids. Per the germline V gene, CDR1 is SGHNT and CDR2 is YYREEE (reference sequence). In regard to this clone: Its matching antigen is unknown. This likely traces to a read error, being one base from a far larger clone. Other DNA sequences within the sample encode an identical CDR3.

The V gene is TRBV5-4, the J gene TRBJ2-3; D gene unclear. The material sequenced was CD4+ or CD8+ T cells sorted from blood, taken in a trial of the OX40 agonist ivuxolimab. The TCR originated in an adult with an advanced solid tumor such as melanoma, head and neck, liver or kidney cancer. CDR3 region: CASSQERTDTQYF. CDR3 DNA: TGTGCCAGCAGCCAAGAGCGCACAGATACGCAGTATTTT. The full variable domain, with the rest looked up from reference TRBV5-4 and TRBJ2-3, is ETGVTQSPTHLIKTRGQQVTLRCSSQSGHNTVSWYQQALGQGPQFIFQYYREEENGRGNFPPRFSGLQFPNYSSELNVNALELDDSALYLCASSQERTDTQYFGPGTRLTVL.